This entry lists 27 T cell receptor beta chains sequenced from one sample in a study of OX40 agonist ivuxolimab in advanced cancers. Sequencing used immunoSEQ multiplex PCR; TCRdb keeps in-frame clones, though not all of them. The sample holds around 86,000 clones; 75% to 90% are singletons and the top ten take over 0.35%. The specimen was CD4+ or CD8+ T cells sorted from blood, collected in a trial of the OX40 agonist ivuxolimab. The receptors originated from an adult with an advanced solid tumor such as melanoma, head and neck, liver or kidney cancer.

The chain combines TRBV27 with TRBJ2-7; possibly TRBD1 or TRBD2 for D (6 bases each). Looked up from germline, CDR1 is MNHEY and CDR2 is SMNVEV (reference sequence). V dropped 7 bases and J dropped 1 base, with 17 bases sitting between them. The CDR3 is 15 residues long. The CDR3 nucleotides are TGTGCCAGCACCCGGGGGCTCGGGGAATCCTACGAGCAGTACTTC. As protein: CASTRGLGESYEQYF.

This chain uses TRBV27 with TRBJ2-1, with 8 positions matching TRBD1. There are 13 residues in the CDR3. Germline V gene lookup returns CDR1 MNHEY and CDR2 SMNVEV (reference sequence). J lost 9 bases, V lost 2 bases, and 3 bases had no gene match. The CDR3 DNA reads TGTGCCAGCAGTTTAGAGACAGGGGTTGAGCAGTTCTTC. It is translated as CASSLETGVEQFF.

This clone was picked up a small number of times. J is TRBJ1-4 and V is TRBV5-5; the match to TRBD1 covers 11 bases. The length of the CDR3 is 15 residues. Trimming removed 1 base from V and 6 bases from J; junction bases left unmatched: 2. Looked up from germline, CDR1 is SGHKS and CDR2 is YYEKEE (reference sequence). Written as DNA, the CDR3 is TGTGCCAGCAGCTTGATGGGACAGGGGGATGAAAAACTGTTTTTT. It specifies CASSLMGQGDEKLFF.

A few counts support this clone. J is TRBJ2-7 and V is TRBV19; 9 bases agree with TRBD1. The CDR3 covers 14 residues. Trimming took 3 bases from V and 4 from J; bases not matched to a gene: 4. Germline V gene data show CDR1 as LNHDA and CDR2 as SQIVND (reference sequence). DNA for the CDR3: TGTGCCAGTAGTATGACAGGGGGTTTGTACGAGCAGTACTTC. Encoded protein: CASSMTGGLYEQYF.

This clone was picked up one time. The gene calls are TRBV9 and TRBJ2-1; D is undetermined. This CDR3 has 14 residues. The V end lost 4 bases, the J end lost 3 bases, and 11 bases lay between the germline ends. The germline gives CDR1 SGDLS, CDR2 YYNGEE. The CDR3 protein is CASSPSTVYNEQFF. The DNA of the CDR3 is TGTGCCAGCAGCCCTTCTACTGTCTACAATGAGCAGTTCTTC.

This rearrangement joins TRBV5-1 to TRBJ2-4; 7 bases map to TRBD1. The V segment lost 0 bases and the J segment 5 bases; nucleotides outside the gene matches: 8. The length of the CDR3 is 16 residues. Germline V CDR1 and CDR2: SGHRS, YFSETQ. CDR3 loop: CASSLAGSGQQNIQYF. The CDR3 DNA sequence: TGCGCCAGCAGCTTGGCGGGGTCGGGACAGCAAAACATTCAGTACTTC.

The J gene is TRBJ2-6, the V gene TRBV19, with 8 bases identical to TRBD1. V gave up 6 bases and J gave up 2 bases; unmatched junction bases: 3. Per the germline V gene, CDR1 is LNHDA and CDR2 is SQIVND (reference sequence). There are 15 residues in the CDR3. CDR3 bases: TGTGCCAGTAGCAGGGGGCTCACTGGGGCCAACGTCCTGACTTTC. Protein product: CASSRGLTGANVLTF.

This chain uses TRBV9 with TRBJ2-1; D is ambiguous. The CDR3 runs 17 residues. Germline CDR1 SGDLS, CDR2 YYNGEE. V was pared by 0 bases and J by 0 bases, with 13 bases between. CDR3 in DNA: TGTGCCAGCAGCGTAGTAAGTCTATCAAACTCCTACAATGAGCAGTTCTTC. This codes for CASSVVSLSNSYNEQFF.

This chain joins TRBV6-4 and TRBJ1-2; TRBD1 matches at 10 bases. Trimming cost V 6 bases and J 2 bases; bases outside gene matches: 0. CDR3 size: 13 residues. CDR1 is MRHNA, CDR2 SNTAGT, per germline. CDR3 DNA sequence: TGTGCCAGCAGGGGACAGGGGAACTATGGCTACACCTTC. It codes for CASRGQGNYGYTF.

The chain uses TRBV11-3 and TRBJ2-1; TRBD2 matches at 9 bases. CDR1 SGHNT and CDR2 YENEEA come from the germline V gene. The CDR3 extends over 15 amino acids. The J segment lost 3 bases and the V segment lost 7 bases, leaving 7 bases of the junction unmatched. The CDR3: CASTKAGGIYNEQFF. In DNA form, the CDR3 reads TGTGCCAGCACCAAAGCGGGAGGTATCTACAATGAGCAGTTCTTC.

The chain employs TRBV11-2 and TRBJ2-2; 13 bases match TRBD2. J was trimmed by 5 bases and V by 7 bases; bases with no gene match: 10. The CDR3 spans 17 residues. Germline loops: CDR1 SGHAT, CDR2 FQNNGV. CDR3 in DNA: TGTGCCAGCACTCGAACGGGACTAGCGGGAATAACCGGGGAGCTGTTTTTT. Translated, it gives CASTRTGLAGITGELFF.

This chain links TRBV21-1 with TRBJ1-1; the DNA was not compared with TRBD1, the D call given in the table. TRBV21-1 is recorded as a pseudogene. The CDR3 extends over 18 amino acids. The CDR3 loop is CASSKRGDRREMNTEAFF. As DNA, the CDR3 is TGTGCCAGCAGCAAACGAGGGGACAGGCGTGAGATGAACACTGAAGCTTTCTTT.

The gene calls are TRBV6-1 and TRBJ1-1, with TRBD1 as a possible D gene (5 bases). With 5 bases removed from V and 3 bases from J, the gap between germline ends came to 10 bases. The CDR3 has 13 residues. The germline gives CDR1 MNHNS, CDR2 SASEGT. Here the CDR3 reads CASSIRVHTEAFF. Here the CDR3 DNA reads TGTGCCAGCAGTATCAGGGTGCACACTGAAGCTTTCTTT.

This clone has a single count. The rearrangement joins TRBV14 to TRBJ2-1; 9 bases are shared with TRBD1. The CDR3 is made up of 16 amino acids. V dropped 4 bases and J dropped 5; count of bases not matched to a gene: 9. Per the germline V gene, CDR1 is SGHDN and CDR2 is FVKESK. The CDR3 loop is CASSRNRGLRNNEQFF. CDR3 DNA sequence: TGTGCCAGCAGCCGTAACAGGGGGCTACGAAACAATGAGCAGTTCTTC.

This clone appeared a single time. Distinct nucleotide sequences in the sample also encode this CDR3. This chain links TRBV7-2 with TRBJ2-3; TRBD2 agrees at 12 bases. The germline V gene encodes CDR1 SGHTA and CDR2 FQGNSA. Losses at the gene ends were 5 bases for V and 3 bases for J; bases not matched to a gene: 6. The CDR3 is made up of 16 amino acids. The CDR3 nucleotides are TGTGCCAGCAGCACGCGACTAGCGGGAGCAACAGATACGCAGTATTTT. Translation: CASSTRLAGATDTQYF.

The chain uses TRBV6-5 and TRBJ1-1; 10 nucleotides match TRBD1. Per the germline V gene, CDR1 is MNHEY and CDR2 is SVGAGI. The CDR3 contains 14 residues. V was clipped by 5 bases and J by 1 base; unmatched bases: 1. The CDR3, as DNA: TGTGCCAGCAGTCGGACAGGGGGGAACACTGAAGCTTTCTTT. It codes for CASSRTGGNTEAFF.

The V gene is TRBV7-2, the J gene TRBJ2-1; 9 bases line up with TRBD1. Germline V gene lookup returns CDR1 SGHTA and CDR2 FQGNSA. The CDR3 loop spans 16 amino acids. The V gene end was trimmed by 3 bases and the J gene end by 2 bases; junction bases not matched to a gene: 5. CDR3 in DNA: TGTGCCAGCAGCTTTGCCGGGACAGGGACCTACAATGAGCAGTTCTTC. Protein product: CASSFAGTGTYNEQFF.

V usage is TRBV7-2 and J usage is TRBJ1-5; maybe TRBD1 (5 bases). V was pared by 8 bases and J by 6 bases, with 14 bases between. Germline V gene data show CDR1 as SGHTA and CDR2 as FQGNSA. CDR3 length equals 13 residues. CDR3 sequence reads: CASEPGLGQPQHF. Here the CDR3 DNA reads TGTGCCAGCGAGCCGGGACTAGGTCAGCCCCAGCATTTT.

J is TRBJ1-3 and V is TRBV11-2; 12 nucleotides match TRBD1. The V gene end was trimmed by 5 bases and the J gene end by 0 bases; junction bases not matched to a gene: 11. The germline CDR1 and CDR2 sequences are SGHAT and FQNNGV. This CDR3 is built from 19 residues. The CDR3 nucleotides are TGTGCCAGCAGCCGCGGGACAGGGGGCCCCTCCAGCTCTGGAAACACCATATATTTT. This encodes CASSRGTGGPSSSGNTIYF.

V gene TRBV5-4 combines with J gene TRBJ2-2; maybe TRBD1 (5 bases). Germline V gene sequence: CDR1 SGHNT, CDR2 YYREEE (reference sequence). The CDR3 is 15 amino acids. V shed 4 bases and J shed 4 bases, with 14 bases lying between them. DNA of the CDR3: TGTGCCAGCAGCCCGGACAAGTTCGTCACCGGGGAGCTGTTTTTT. Protein product: CASSPDKFVTGELFF. The whole variable domain, remainder taken from reference TRBV5-4 and TRBJ2-2, is ETGVTQSPTHLIKTRGQQVTLRCSSQSGHNTVSWYQQALGQGPQFIFQYYREEENGRGNFPPRFSGLQFPNYSSELNVNALELDDSALYLCASSPDKFVTGELFFGEGSRLTVL.

The chain employs TRBV5-6 and TRBJ2-2, with a possible D match to TRBD2 (6 bases). Germline values: CDR1 SGHDT, CDR2 YYEEEE. The V and J ends lost 0 bases and 4 bases respectively, with 16 bases between them. The CDR3 runs to 17 residues. This CDR3 is CASSLGPGSGPTGELFF. CDR3 in DNA: TGTGCCAGCAGCTTGGGCCCCGGGAGCGGCCCCACCGGGGAGCTGTTTTTT.

The CDR3 DNA reads as TGTGCCAGCAGCCTTCGACAGGGTGTCCCCTCTGGCTACACCTTC. Amino acid sequence: CASSLRQGVPSGYTF. V gene TRBV5-4 combines with J gene TRBJ1-2, with 7 bases that match TRBD1. The V segment lost 4 bases and the J segment 7 bases; nucleotides outside the gene matches: 13. CDR3 length: 15 residues. Germline values: CDR1 SGHNT, CDR2 YYREEE (reference sequence). Supplemented by reference TRBV5-4 and TRBJ1-2, the full variable domain reads ETGVTQSPTHLIKTRGQQVTLRCSSQSGHNTVSWYQQALGQGPQFIFQYYREEENGRGNFPPRFSGLQFPNYSSELNVNALELDDSALYLCASSLRQGVPSGYTFGSGTRLTVV.

This clone was found once. The chain is built from TRBV2 and TRBJ1-1; TRBD1 matches at 7 bases. Trimming removed 6 bases from V and 2 bases from J; junction bases left unmatched: 9. This CDR3 has 15 residues. CDR1 and CDR2 (germline): SNHLY, FYNNEI. The CDR3 DNA reads as TGTGCCAGCAGAGACGTGAACAGGGGAAACACTGAAGCTTTCTTT. Encoded protein: CASRDVNRGNTEAFF. Based on the CDR3 plus reference TRBV2 and TRBJ1-1, the full variable domain is EPEVTQTPSHQVTQMGQEVILRCVPISNHLYFYWYRQILGQKVEFLVSFYNNEISEKSEIFDDQFSVERPDGSNFTLKIRSTKLEDSAMYFCASRDVNRGNTEAFFGQGTRLTVV.

This clone has a handful of counts. This chain joins TRBV27 and TRBJ2-2; D gene uncertain. The V and J ends lost 2 bases and 0 bases respectively, with 7 bases between them. CDR1 and CDR2 from the germline V gene are MNHEY and SMNVEV (reference sequence). The CDR3 runs to 15 residues. The CDR3 is CASSLDSPNTGELFF. In nucleotides, the CDR3 is TGTGCCAGCAGTTTAGATAGCCCGAACACCGGGGAGCTGTTTTTT.

The V gene is TRBV12-5, the J gene TRBJ2-2; TRBD1 aligns across 7 bases. In germline, CDR1 is LGHNT, CDR2 FRNRAP. J lost 0 bases, V lost 3 bases, and 13 bases had no gene match. This CDR3 contains 19 residues. The CDR3 DNA is TGTGCTAGTGGTTTTTCTAAGGGATGGGACAGTCCGAACACCGGGGAGCTGTTTTTT. This gives the protein CASGFSKGWDSPNTGELFF.

The V gene is TRBV10-2, the J gene TRBJ2-6, with 10 bases that match TRBD1. The germline CDR1 and CDR2 sequences are WSHSY and SAAADI. The J segment lost 0 bases and the V segment lost 10 bases, leaving 3 bases of the junction unmatched. The CDR3 is made up of 15 amino acids. CDR3 amino acids: CAIGQGVSGANVLTF. The DNA for the CDR3 is TGCGCCATAGGACAGGGGGTCTCTGGGGCCAACGTCCTGACTTTC.

This clone was detected only once. The rearrangement links TRBV9 to TRBJ2-5; 13 nucleotides line up with TRBD2. J lost 0 bases, V lost 0 bases, and 5 bases had no gene match. This CDR3 spans 18 amino acids. Germline-derived CDR1 and CDR2 are SGDLS and YYNGEE. CDR3 in amino acids: CASSVGLAGGRNQETQYF. The CDR3 nucleotides are TGTGCCAGCAGCGTAGGACTAGCGGGAGGAAGGAACCAAGAGACCCAGTACTTC. Drawing the rest from reference TRBV9 and TRBJ2-5, the complete variable domain is DSGVTQTPKHLITATGQRVTLRCSPRSGDLSVYWYQQSLDQGLQFLIQYYNGEERAKGNILERFSAQQFPDLHSELNLSSLELGDSALYFCASSVGLAGGRNQETQYFGPGTRLLVL.